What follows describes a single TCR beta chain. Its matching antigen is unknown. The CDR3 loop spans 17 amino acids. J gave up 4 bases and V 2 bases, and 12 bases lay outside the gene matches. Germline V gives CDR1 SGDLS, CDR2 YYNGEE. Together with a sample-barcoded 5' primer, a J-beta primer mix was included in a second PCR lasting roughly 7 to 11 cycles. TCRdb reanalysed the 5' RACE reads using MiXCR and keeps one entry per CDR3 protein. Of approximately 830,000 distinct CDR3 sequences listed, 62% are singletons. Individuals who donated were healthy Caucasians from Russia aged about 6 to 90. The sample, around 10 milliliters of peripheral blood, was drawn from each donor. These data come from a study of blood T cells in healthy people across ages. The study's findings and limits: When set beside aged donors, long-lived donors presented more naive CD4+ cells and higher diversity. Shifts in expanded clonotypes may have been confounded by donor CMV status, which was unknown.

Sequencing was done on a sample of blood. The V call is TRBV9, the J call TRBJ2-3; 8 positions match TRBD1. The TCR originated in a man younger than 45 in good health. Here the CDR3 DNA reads TGTGCCAGCAGCGTTGAGGGGGGACAGGCCCTTGCAGATACGCAGTATTTT. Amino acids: CASSVEGGQALADTQYF.